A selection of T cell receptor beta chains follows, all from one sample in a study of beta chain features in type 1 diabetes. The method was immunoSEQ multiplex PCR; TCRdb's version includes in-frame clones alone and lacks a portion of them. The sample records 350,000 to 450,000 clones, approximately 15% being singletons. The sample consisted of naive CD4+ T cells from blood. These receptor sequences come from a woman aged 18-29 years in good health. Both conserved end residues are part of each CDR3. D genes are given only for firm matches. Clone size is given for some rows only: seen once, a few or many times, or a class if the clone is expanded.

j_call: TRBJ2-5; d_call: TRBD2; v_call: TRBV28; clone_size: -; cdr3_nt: TGTGCCAGCAGGTCGGGACTAGTACAGGAGACCCAGTACTTC; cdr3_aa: CASRSGLVQETQYF
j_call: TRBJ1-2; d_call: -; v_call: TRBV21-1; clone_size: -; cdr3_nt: TGTGCCAGCAGCTCACCTCCTGCGGGACAGGCCTATGGCTACACCTTC; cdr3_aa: CASSSPPAGQAYGYTF
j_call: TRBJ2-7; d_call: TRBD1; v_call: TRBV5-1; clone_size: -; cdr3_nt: TGCGCCAGCAGCCCGAGAGGGACAGGGTTCTACGAGCAGTACTTC; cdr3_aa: CASSPRGTGFYEQYF
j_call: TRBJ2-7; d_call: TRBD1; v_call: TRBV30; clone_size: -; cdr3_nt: TGTGCCTGGAGCCAAACACCGGGACAGAAATACGAGCAGTACTTC; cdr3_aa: CAWSQTPGQKYEQYF
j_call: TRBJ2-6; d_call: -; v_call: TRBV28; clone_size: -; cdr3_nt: TGTGCCAGCATGCGGGGAGACTCTGGGGCCAACGTCCTGACTTTC; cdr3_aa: CASMRGDSGANVLTF
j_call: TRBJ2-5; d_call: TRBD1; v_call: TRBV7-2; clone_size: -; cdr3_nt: TGTGCCAGCAGCATGGACAGGGGAGAGACCCAGTACTTC; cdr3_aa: CASSMDRGETQYF
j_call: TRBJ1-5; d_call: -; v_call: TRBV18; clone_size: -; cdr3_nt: TGTGCCAGCTCACAGTGGGGGGGGCGCAATCAGCCCCAGCATTTT; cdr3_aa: CASSQWGGRNQPQHF
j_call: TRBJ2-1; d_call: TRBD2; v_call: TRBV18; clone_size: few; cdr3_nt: TGTGCCAGCTCACCCCCGGGGACTAGCGGTTACAATGAGCAGTTCTTC; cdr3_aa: CASSPPGTSGYNEQFF
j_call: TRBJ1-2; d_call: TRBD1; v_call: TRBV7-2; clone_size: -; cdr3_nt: TGTGCCAGCAGCGCCCGACGGACAGGAGGCTATGGCTACACCTTC; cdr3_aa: CASSARRTGGYGYTF
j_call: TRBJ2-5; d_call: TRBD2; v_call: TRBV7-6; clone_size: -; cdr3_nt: TGTGCCAGCAGCTTACGGCCAGCGGGAGGCCTCCAAGAGACCCAGTACTTC; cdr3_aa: CASSLRPAGGLQETQYF
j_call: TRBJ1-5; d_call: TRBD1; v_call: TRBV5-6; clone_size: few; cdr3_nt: TGTGCCAGCAGCTTCAGGGGGCTCGGGCAGCCCCAGCATTTT; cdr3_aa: CASSFRGLGQPQHF
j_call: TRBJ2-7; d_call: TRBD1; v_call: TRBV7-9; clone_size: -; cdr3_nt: TGTGCCAGCAGGGGACAGGGGACCTACGAGCAGTACTTC; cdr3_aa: CASRGQGTYEQYF
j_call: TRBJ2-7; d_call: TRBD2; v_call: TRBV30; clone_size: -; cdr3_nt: TGTGAGAGGGGGACTAGCGGCCTTTACGAGCAGTACTTC; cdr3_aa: CERGTSGLYEQYF
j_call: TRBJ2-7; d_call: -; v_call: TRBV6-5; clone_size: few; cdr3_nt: TGTGCCAGCAGTTACGGATTTGGGCCGGAGCAGTACTTC; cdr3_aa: CASSYGFGPEQYF
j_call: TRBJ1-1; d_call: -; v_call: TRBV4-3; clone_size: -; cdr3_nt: TGCGCCAGCAGCCAAGGTTGGAGGGCAGTGAACACTGAAGCTTTCTTT; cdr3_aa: CASSQGWRAVNTEAFF
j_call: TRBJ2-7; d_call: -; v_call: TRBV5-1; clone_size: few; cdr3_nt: TGCGCCAGCAGCTTGGGACAGGCGGTCTACGAGCAGTACTTC; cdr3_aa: CASSLGQAVYEQYF
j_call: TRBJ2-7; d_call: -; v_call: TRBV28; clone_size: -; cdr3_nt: TGTGCCAGCAGTTTAGGAGGCGGGACCTACGAGCAGTACTTC; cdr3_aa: CASSLGGGTYEQYF
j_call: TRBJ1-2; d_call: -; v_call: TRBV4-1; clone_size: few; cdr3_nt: TGCGCCAGCAGCCAAGATCCCAGGAATCATGGCTACACCTTC; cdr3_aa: CASSQDPRNHGYTF
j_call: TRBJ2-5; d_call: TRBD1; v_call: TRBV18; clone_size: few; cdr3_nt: TGTGCCAGCTCACCGGGACAGGGTATGGAGACCCAGTACTTC; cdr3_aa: CASSPGQGMETQYF
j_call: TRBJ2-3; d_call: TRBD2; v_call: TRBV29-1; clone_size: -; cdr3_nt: TGCAGCGTGCGGGAGAGGGGCACAGATACGCAGTATTTT; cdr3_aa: CSVRERGTDTQYF
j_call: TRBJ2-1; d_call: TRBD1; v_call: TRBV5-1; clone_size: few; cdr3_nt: TGCGCCAGCAGCCTATGGACAGGGAACAATGAGCAGTTCTTC; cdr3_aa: CASSLWTGNNEQFF
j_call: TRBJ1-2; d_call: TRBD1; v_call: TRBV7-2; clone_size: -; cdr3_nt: TGTGCCAGCAGCTTGGGACGGACAGGGGCTAAGGGCTACACCTTC; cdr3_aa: CASSLGRTGAKGYTF
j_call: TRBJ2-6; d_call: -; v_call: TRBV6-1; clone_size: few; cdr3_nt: TGTGCCAGCAGTGACCGGGCTGGGGCCAACGTCCTGACTTTC; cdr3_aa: CASSDRAGANVLTF
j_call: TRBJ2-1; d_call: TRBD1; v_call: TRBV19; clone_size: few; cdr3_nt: TGTGCCAGTAGTATGTACAGGGGGTCCTCTCCCTACAATGAGCAGTTCTTC; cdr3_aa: CASSMYRGSSPYNEQFF
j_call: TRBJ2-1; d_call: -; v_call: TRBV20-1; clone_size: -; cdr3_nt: TGCAGTGCTAGGCTAGAGGATGTGTTCTTC; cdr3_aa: CSARLEDVFF
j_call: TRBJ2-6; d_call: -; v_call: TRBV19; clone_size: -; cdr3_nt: TGTGCCAGTAGTATTACTGCCTCTGGGGCCAACGTCCTGACTTTC; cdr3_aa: CASSITASGANVLTF
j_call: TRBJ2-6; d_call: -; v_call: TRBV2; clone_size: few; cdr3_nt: TGTGCCAATACCCGGGACTTCCAACACTCTGGGGCCAACGTCCTGACTTTC; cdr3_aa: CANTRDFQHSGANVLTF
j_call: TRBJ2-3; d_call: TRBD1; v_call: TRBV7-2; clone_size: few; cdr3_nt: TGTGCCAGCAGCTTGGGACAGGGGAACATGGATACGCAGTATTTT; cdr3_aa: CASSLGQGNMDTQYF
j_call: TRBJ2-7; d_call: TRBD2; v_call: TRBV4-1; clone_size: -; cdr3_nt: TGCGCCAGCAGCCGGGCACTAGCGGGAGTTTACGAGCAGTACTTC; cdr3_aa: CASSRALAGVYEQYF
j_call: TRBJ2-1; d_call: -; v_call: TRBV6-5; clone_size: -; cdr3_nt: TGTGCCAGCAGTCTCTCAAGGAGCTCCTACAATGAGCAGTTCTTC; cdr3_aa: CASSLSRSSYNEQFF
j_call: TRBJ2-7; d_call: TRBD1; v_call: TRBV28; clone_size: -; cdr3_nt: TGTGCCAGCTCCACAGGGGCTGAGGTAATTTCCTACGAGCAGTACTTC; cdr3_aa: CASSTGAEVISYEQYF
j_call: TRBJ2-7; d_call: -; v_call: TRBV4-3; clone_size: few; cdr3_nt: TGCGCCAGCAGCCTAAGGGACACCGTCAGCTCCTACGAGCAGTACTTC; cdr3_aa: CASSLRDTVSSYEQYF
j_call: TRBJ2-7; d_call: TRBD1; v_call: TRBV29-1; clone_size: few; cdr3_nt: TGCAGCGGTGGACGGACAGGGATCCCCTACGAGCAGTACTTC; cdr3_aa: CSGGRTGIPYEQYF
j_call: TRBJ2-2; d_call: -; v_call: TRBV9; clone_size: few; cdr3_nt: TGTGCCAGCAGCGTACCTAGCTCGAACACCGGGGAGCTGTTTTTT; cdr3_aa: CASSVPSSNTGELFF
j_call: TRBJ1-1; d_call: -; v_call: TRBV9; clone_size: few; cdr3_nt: TGTGCCAGCAGCGCCCGGACAATTTTAGGCACTGAAGCTTTCTTT; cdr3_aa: CASSARTILGTEAFF
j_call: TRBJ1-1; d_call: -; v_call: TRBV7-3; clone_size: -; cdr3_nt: TGTGCCAGCAGCCCCCTGGAGGGTTCCACTGAAGCTTTCTTT; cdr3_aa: CASSPLEGSTEAFF
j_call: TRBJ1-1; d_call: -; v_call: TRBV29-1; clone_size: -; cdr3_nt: TGCAGCGTGACGGGTTACAGGGATACTGAAGCTTTCTTT; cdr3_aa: CSVTGYRDTEAFF
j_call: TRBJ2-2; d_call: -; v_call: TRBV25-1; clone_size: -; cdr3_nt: TGTGCCAGCACGAGTCGGCAGGGGGGCACCGGGGAGCTGTTTTTT; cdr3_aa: CASTSRQGGTGELFF
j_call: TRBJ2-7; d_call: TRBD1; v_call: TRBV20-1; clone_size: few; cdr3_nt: TGCAGTGCGTGGACAGGCTACGAGCAGTACTTC; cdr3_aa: CSAWTGYEQYF
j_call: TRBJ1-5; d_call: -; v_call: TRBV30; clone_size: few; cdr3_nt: TGTGCCTGGAGTGTACTTGGGGCTTATAGCAATCAGCCCCAGCATTTT; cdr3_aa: CAWSVLGAYSNQPQHF
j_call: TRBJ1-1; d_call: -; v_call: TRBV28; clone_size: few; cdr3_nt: TGTGCCAGCCTGCCCGGGACACGGACCCCTGAAGCTTTCTTT; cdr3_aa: CASLPGTRTPEAFF
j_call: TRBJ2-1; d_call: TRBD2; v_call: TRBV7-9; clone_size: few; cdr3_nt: TGTGCCAGCAGCTTAGTGGAGGCGAGCGGGATTTCCTACAATGAGCAGTTCTTC; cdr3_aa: CASSLVEASGISYNEQFF
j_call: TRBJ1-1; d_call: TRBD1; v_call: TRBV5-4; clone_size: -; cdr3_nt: TGTGCCAGCAGCATACAGGGGGTCGGGACTGAAGCTTTCTTT; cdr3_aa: CASSIQGVGTEAFF
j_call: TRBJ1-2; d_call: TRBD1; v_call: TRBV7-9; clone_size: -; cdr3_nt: TGTGCCAGCAGCTTAGAGGGGGGACAGCCCTATGGCTACACCTTC; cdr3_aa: CASSLEGGQPYGYTF
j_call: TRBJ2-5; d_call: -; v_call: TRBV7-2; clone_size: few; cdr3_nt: TGTGCCAGCAGCTTAGGGGGGAGGGGGGAGACCCAGTACTTC; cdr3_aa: CASSLGGRGETQYF
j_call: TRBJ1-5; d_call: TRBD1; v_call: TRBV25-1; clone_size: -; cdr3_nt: TGTGCCAGCAGTGAGATACGTGGGGACAGGCAGCCCCAGCATTTT; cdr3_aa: CASSEIRGDRQPQHF
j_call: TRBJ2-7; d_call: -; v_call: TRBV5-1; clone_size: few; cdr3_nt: TGCGCCAGCAGCTTGGATCAGGGACTGGCTTTGATTGAGCAGTACTTC; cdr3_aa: CASSLDQGLALIEQYF
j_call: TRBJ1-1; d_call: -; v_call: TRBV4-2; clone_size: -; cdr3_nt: TGTGCCAGCAGGCAATTCGGGCGGGACACTGAAGCTTTCTTT; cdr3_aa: CASRQFGRDTEAFF
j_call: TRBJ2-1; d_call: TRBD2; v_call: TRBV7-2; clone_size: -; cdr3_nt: TGTGCCAGCAGCTTATTGGTGGGACTAGCGGGGGAGCAGTTCTTC; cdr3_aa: CASSLLVGLAGEQFF
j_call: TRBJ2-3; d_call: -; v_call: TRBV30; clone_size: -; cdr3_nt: TGTGCCTGGAGTAGCGGACCTACGGGTACGCAGTATTTT; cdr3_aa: CAWSSGPTGTQYF
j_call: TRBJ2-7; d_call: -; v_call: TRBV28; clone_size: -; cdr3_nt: TGTGCCAGCAGTCCACCAAGTGGGACTCCGAAGCAGTACTTC; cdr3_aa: CASSPPSGTPKQYF
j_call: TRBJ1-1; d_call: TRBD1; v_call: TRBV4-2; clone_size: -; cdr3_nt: TGTGCCAGCAGCCAAGATAGGGACAGAAACACTGAAGCTTTCTTT; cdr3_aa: CASSQDRDRNTEAFF